The text below deals with one T cell receptor (beta chain). Authors' processing steps: Estimation of nucleated cell counts relied on the amplification of reference gene primers. The assay was immunoSEQ multiplex PCR, and TCRdb's table has in-frame clones only and misses some. Clone size and V and J calls were adopted from that table, with D and trimming inferred from the DNA. Among a few hundred thousand clones listed, about 78% were seen once. The sample belongs to a study of blood T cell repertoires in COVID-19. Study-wide context: The United States, Italy and Spain provided the acute and convalescent COVID-19 samples. Nucleic acid was either cDNA or gDNA, and it came from T cells, B-cell-depleted T cells, or PBMCs.

The V and J ends lost 6 bases and 6 bases respectively, with 8 bases between them. This CDR3 has 11 residues. The V gene's germline CDR1 is LGHDT and CDR2 YNNKEL (reference sequence). The sequenced sample consisted of peripheral blood. The receptor's source is a woman between 70 and 85 years old with acute or convalescent COVID-19. The rearrangement uses TRBV3-1 (or the pseudogene TRBV3-2) and TRBJ1-1; perhaps TRBD1 as D (5 bases). The CDR3 is CASRGGAEAFF. CDR3 in DNA: TGTGCCAGCAGGGGGGGAGCTGAAGCTTTCTTT.